The present T cell receptor beta chain was sequenced within a study of cytomegalovirus exposure and HLA in healthy donors. It was with 60 Vbeta and 13 Jbeta primers that the PCR ran. Produced via immunoSEQ multiplex PCR; TCRdb's table is partial and in-frame only. The table includes about 300,000 clones, 86% detected once. In the case of this clone: Its target is not known.

Germline assignment: CDR1 LGHNA and CDR2 YSLEER. V lost 0 bases to trimming and J lost 1 base, with 12 bases between them. The CDR3 consists of 16 residues. Findings of the study overall: Cytomegalovirus association was listed for approximately 150 TCR beta chains. The classifier, whose performance was assessed in both the original and validation cohorts, reportedly diagnosed cytomegalovirus status with high specificity and sensitivity. One later analysis reportedly identified an Asian-associated ancestry cluster that showed fewer N-insertions than the 666-donor mean.

Every donor was a healthy person donating bone marrow. The sequencing sample was made of PBMCs. The TCR originated in a man aged 40-49 years in good health and CMV-seropositive. The V call is TRBV4-3, the J call TRBJ1-1; a weak D match, TRBD1 (5 bases). This CDR3 is CASSQDPDTKNTEAFF. CDR3 nucleotide sequence: TGCGCCAGCAGCCAAGATCCGGACACGAAGAACACTGAAGCTTTCTTT.